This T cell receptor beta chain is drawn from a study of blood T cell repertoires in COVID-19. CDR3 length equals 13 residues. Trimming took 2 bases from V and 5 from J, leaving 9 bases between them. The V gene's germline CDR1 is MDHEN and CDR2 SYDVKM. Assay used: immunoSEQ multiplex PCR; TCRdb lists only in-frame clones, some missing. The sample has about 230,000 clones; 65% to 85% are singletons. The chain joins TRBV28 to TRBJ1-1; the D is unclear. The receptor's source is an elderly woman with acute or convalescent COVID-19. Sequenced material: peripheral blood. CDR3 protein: CASSLAGYTEAFF. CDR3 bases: TGTGCCAGCAGTTTAGCGGGTTATACTGAAGCTTTCTTT.